This TCR beta chain was recovered during a study of identical twins. Regarding the study as a whole: While abundant cord blood beta clonotypes carried fewer insertions, memory repertoires showed no such pattern.

V lost 7 bases to trimming and J lost 8 bases; unmatched junction nucleotides: 11. The length of the CDR3 is 15 residues. TCRdb independently ran MiXCR on the 5' RACE reads; one entry per CDR3 protein. The sample includes about 530,000 distinct CDR3 sequences, around 20% of them seen just once. As for this clonotype: What it binds is unknown.

The sample was also linked to a second study, of yellow fever vaccine responses in identical twins.

The sequence was collected from a young woman in good health. The chain combines TRBV12-3 or TRBV12-4 with TRBJ1-6; TRBD1 matches at 7 bases. Sequencing was carried out using CD4+ T cells sorted from blood. Written as DNA, the CDR3 is TGTGCCAGCAAAATTCCGGGACAGCGACATTCACCCCTCCACTTT. This encodes CASKIPGQRHSPLHF.